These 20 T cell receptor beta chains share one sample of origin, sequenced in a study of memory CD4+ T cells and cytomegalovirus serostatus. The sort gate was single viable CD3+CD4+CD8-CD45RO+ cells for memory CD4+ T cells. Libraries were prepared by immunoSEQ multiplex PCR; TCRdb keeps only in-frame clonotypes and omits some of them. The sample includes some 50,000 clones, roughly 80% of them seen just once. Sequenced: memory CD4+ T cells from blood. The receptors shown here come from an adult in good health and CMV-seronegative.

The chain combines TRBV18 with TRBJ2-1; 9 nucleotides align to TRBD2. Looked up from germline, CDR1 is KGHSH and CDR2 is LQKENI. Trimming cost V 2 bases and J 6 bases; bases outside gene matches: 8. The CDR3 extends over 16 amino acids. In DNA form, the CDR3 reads TGTGCCAGCTCACCAGGGACTAGCCTTCTCCGCAATGAGCAGTTCTTC. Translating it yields CASSPGTSLLRNEQFF.

CDR3 region: CASRRGTNEKLFF. CDR3 in DNA: TGTGCCAGCCGTAGGGGGACTAATGAAAAACTGTTTTTT. The gene calls are TRBV2 and TRBJ1-4; tentatively, D is TRBD1 (6 bases). Trimming stripped 8 bases from V and 2 bases from J, with 9 bases between. Germline V gene sequence: CDR1 SNHLY, CDR2 FYNNEI. The CDR3 has 13 amino acids. The complete variable domain, with remaining parts taken from reference TRBV2 and TRBJ1-4, reads EPEVTQTPSHQVTQMGQEVILRCVPISNHLYFYWYRQILGQKVEFLVSFYNNEISEKSEIFDDQFSVERPDGSNFTLKIRSTKLEDSAMYFCASRRGTNEKLFFGSGTQLSVL.

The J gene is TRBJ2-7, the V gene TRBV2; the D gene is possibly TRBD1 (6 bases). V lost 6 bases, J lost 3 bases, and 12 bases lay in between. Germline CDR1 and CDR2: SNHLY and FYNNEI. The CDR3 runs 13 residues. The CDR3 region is CASRAPTGYEQYF. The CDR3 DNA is TGTGCCAGCAGGGCCCCGACAGGCTACGAGCAGTACTTC.

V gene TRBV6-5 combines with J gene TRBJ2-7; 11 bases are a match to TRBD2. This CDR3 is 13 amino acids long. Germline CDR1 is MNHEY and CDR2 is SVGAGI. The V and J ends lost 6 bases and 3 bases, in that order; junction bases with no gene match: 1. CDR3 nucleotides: TGTGCCAGCAGCGGGACTAGCGGCTACGAGCAGTACTTC. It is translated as CASSGTSGYEQYF.

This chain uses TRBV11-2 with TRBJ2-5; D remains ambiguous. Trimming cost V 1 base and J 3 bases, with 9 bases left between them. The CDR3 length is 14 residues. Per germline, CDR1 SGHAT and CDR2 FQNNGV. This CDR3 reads CASSLAIGKETQYF. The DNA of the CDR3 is TGTGCCAGCAGCTTAGCTATAGGGAAAGAGACCCAGTACTTC.

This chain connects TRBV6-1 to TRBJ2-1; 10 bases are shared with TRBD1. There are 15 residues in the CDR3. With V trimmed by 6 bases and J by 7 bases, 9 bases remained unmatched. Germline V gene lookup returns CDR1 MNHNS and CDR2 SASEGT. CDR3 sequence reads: CASSLRTGGWNEQFF. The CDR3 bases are TGTGCCAGCAGCCTTCGGACAGGGGGGTGGAATGAGCAGTTCTTC.

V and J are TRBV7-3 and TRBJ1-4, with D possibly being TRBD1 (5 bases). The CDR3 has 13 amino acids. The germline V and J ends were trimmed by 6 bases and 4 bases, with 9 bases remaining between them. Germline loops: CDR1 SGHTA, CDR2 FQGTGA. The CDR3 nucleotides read TGTGCCAGCAGTGGAGGGGTTAATGAAAAACTGTTTTTT. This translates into CASSGGVNEKLFF.

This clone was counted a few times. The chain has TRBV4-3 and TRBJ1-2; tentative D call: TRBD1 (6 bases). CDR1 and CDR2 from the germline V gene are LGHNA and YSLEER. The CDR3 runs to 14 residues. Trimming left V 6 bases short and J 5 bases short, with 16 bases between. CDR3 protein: CASSRQGTGYGYTF. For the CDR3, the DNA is TGCGCCAGCAGTCGTCAGGGGACTGGGTATGGCTACACCTTC.

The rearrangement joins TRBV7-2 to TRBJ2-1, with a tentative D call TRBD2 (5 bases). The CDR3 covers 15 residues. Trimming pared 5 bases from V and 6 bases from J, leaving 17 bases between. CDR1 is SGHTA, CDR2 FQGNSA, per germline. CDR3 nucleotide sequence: TGTGCCAGCAGCCCGGAGCGGCGGTTCCGCAATGAGCAGTTCTTC. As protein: CASSPERRFRNEQFF.

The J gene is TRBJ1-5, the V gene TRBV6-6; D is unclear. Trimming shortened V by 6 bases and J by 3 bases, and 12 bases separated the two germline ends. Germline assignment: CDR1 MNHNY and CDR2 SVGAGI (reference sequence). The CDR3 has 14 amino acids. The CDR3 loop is CASRSGKNNQPQHF. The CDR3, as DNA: TGTGCCAGCAGAAGTGGGAAAAACAATCAGCCCCAGCATTTT.

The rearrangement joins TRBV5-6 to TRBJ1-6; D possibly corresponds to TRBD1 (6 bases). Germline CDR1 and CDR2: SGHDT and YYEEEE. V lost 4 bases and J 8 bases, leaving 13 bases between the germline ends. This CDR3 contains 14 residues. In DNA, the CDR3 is TGTGCCAGCAGCCTGACAGGATTCGATTCACCCCTCCACTTT. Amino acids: CASSLTGFDSPLHF.

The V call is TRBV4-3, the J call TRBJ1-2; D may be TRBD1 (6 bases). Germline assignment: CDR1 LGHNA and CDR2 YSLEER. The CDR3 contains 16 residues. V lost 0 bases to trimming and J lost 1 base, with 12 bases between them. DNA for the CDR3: TGCGCCAGCAGCCAAGAATTGGTCAGGGGTAACTATGGCTACACCTTC. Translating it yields CASSQELVRGNYGYTF.

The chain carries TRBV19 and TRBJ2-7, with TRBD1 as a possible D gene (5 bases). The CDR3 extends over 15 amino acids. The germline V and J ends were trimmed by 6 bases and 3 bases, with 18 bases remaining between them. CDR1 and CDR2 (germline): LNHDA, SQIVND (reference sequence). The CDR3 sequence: CASSRWAARDYEQYF. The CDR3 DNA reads TGTGCCAGTAGCCGATGGGCCGCCAGGGACTACGAGCAGTACTTC.

DNA of the CDR3: TGCGCCAGCAGCCAAGATTGGGGCCAGGTAGGTCAGCCCCAGCATTTT. Its translation: CASSQDWGQVGQPQHF. The chain joins TRBV4-3 to TRBJ1-5; possibly TRBD1 for D (5 bases). V shed 0 bases and J shed 6 bases, with 15 bases lying between them. This CDR3 region has 16 residues. Germline V lookup: CDR1 LGHNA, CDR2 YSLEER.

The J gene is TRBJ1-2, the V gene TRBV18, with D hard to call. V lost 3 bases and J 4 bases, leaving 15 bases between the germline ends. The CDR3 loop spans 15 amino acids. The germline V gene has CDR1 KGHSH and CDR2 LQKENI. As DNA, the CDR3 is TGTGCCAGCTCACCCTTCGAGGTAGGGCGCTATGGCTACACCTTC. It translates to CASSPFEVGRYGYTF.

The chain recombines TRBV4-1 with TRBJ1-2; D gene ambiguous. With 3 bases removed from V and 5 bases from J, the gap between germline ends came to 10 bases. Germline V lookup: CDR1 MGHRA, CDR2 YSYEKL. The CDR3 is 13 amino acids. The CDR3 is CASSQEGLYGYTF. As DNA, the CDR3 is TGCGCCAGCAGCCAGGAGGGTCTTTATGGCTACACCTTC.

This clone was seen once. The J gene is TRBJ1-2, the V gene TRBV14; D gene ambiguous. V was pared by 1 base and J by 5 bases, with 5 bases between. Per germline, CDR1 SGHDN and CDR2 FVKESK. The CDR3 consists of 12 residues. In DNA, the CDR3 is TGTGCCAGCAGCCAAGCGTGGTATGGCTACACCTTC. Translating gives CASSQAWYGYTF.

CDR3 protein: CASSPLAGEQYF. For the CDR3, the DNA is TGTGCCAGCAGCCCCCTAGCGGGTGAGCAGTACTTC. This chain connects TRBV7-2 to TRBJ2-7; 8 positions match TRBD2. CDR3 length equals 12 residues. Trimming removed 5 bases from V and 7 bases from J; junction bases left unmatched: 4. The germline CDR1 and CDR2 sequences are SGHTA and FQGNSA.

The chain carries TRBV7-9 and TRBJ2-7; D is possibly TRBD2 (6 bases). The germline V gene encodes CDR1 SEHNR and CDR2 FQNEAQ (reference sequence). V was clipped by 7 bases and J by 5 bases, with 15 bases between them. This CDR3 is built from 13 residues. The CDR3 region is CASTRRDEHEQYF. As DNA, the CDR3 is TGTGCCAGCACGCGGAGGGATGAACACGAGCAGTACTTC.

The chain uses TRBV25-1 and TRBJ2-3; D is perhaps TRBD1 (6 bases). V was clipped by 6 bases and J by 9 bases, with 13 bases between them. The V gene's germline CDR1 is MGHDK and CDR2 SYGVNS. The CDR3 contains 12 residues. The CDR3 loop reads CASRSTGNTQYF. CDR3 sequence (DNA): TGTGCCAGCAGATCCACAGGGAACACGCAGTATTTT.